In its sample, the clone carrying this TCR beta chain was seen many times. Its antigen remains unknown. This sample stems from a study of metastatic and nonmetastatic thyroid tumors. Study-level information: Patients with malignant and benign thyroid disease provided blood and tumor or nodule tissue, whose repertoires were compared.

Treatment of any kind had been given to no patient before thyroid surgery. As handled by the study authors: In papillary thyroid cancer, a distant-metastasis classifier was built using CDR3 differences across clinicopathological groups. TCRdb reanalyzed the PCR reads via MiXCR. The V and J calls shown here were made by TCRdb, not taken from the authors' results. The sample contains 39,000 or so clones, 15% to 20% of which appear only once. General study results and limits: The study reportedly found significantly higher TCR beta diversity in malignant thyroid tumors than benign nodules, in blood and tumor.

V was trimmed by 1 base and J by 5 bases, leaving 11 bases between them. CDR1 SGHVS and CDR2 FQNEAQ come from the germline V gene. This CDR3 is 15 amino acids long. This sequence joins TRBV7-8 and TRBJ1-4; weak D call: TRBD1 (5 bases). The origin of this receptor is a female donor with papillary thyroid cancer or a benign thyroid nodule (not recorded which). Some clones in this sample may be carry-over from other donors' samples. The sequenced sample was blood. The CDR3 here is CASSLEGRANEKLFF. CDR3 DNA sequence: TGTGCCAGCAGCTTAGAGGGGCGGGCGAATGAAAAACTGTTTTTT.